This is a list of T cell receptor beta chains from one sample in a study of shared clonotypes between healthy human individuals. Sequenced by immunoSEQ multiplex PCR; TCRdb stores in-frame clones only, minus some. The data contain over 950,000 clones, around three quarters of them singletons. Input material: memory CD4+ T cells from PBMCs. The source is a man younger than 35 in good health. Some clones in this sample may be carry-over from other donors' samples. Each CDR3 is given with its conserved first and last residue. Each record gives: clone size, CDR3 length, V gene, D gene, J gene, CDR3 DNA, CDR3 protein. A D gene is named only where the DNA matches it firmly. The size entry is marked missing in some rows and otherwise reads once, few, many or a size class.

size: .; length: 14; V: TRBV27; D: TRBD1; J: TRBJ2-1; DNA: TGTGCCAGCAGTCCTGGACAGGTTTCCAATGAGCAGTTCTTC; CDR3: CASSPGQVSNEQFF
size: .; length: 14; V: TRBV5-1; D: TRBD1; J: TRBJ2-7; DNA: TGCGCCAGCAGCTTGGGACAGGGAAAGGACGAGCAGTACTTC; CDR3: CASSLGQGKDEQYF
size: .; length: 15; V: TRBV4-2; D: TRBD2; J: TRBJ2-7; DNA: TGTGCCAGCAGCTCGGGACTAGCGGGAGCCTACGAGCAGTACTTC; CDR3: CASSSGLAGAYEQYF
size: .; length: 13; V: TRBV2; D: .; J: TRBJ2-7; DNA: TGTGCCAGCTATACAACAACAACCTACGAGCAGTACTTC; CDR3: CASYTTTTYEQYF
size: .; length: 11; V: TRBV29-1; D: .; J: TRBJ1-1; DNA: TGCAGCGTTGTTCGGTACACTGAAGCTTTCTTT; CDR3: CSVVRYTEAFF
size: once; length: 15; V: TRBV6-5; D: .; J: TRBJ1-5; DNA: TGTGCCAGCAGTCCCCGGGGTTTGGCCAATCAGCCCCAGCATTTT; CDR3: CASSPRGLANQPQHF
size: .; length: 15; V: TRBV5-6; D: .; J: TRBJ2-3; DNA: TGTGCCAGCAGCTTGGGCACTACCCCAACGAATACGCAGTATTTT; CDR3: CASSLGTTPTNTQYF
size: once; length: 13; V: TRBV11-2; D: .; J: TRBJ2-5; DNA: TGTGCCAGCAGCTTAGCGGGAGCAGAGACCCAGTACTTC; CDR3: CASSLAGAETQYF
size: .; length: 18; V: TRBV13; D: TRBD1; J: TRBJ2-2; DNA: TGTGCCAGCAGCTTCATCCCCGGACAGGGCTTGGGCACCGGGGAGCTGTTTTTT; CDR3: CASSFIPGQGLGTGELFF
size: .; length: 15; V: TRBV18; D: TRBD1; J: TRBJ1-2; DNA: TGTGCCAGCTCCCTTGGACCGACAGGGGGCTATGGCTACACCTTC; CDR3: CASSLGPTGGYGYTF
size: .; length: 14; V: TRBV10-3; D: TRBD1; J: TRBJ2-2; DNA: TGTGCCATCCAGGGGACAGCGAACACCGGGGAGCTGTTTTTT; CDR3: CAIQGTANTGELFF
size: .; length: 15; V: TRBV12-1; D: .; J: TRBJ1-4; DNA: TGTGCCAGCAGCCCACGAGCACAGGTAAATGAAAAACTGTTTTTT; CDR3: CASSPRAQVNEKLFF
size: .; length: 13; V: TRBV7-3; D: .; J: TRBJ1-1; DNA: TGTGCCAGCAGCCTGTCCGAGGACACTGAAGCTTTCTTT; CDR3: CASSLSEDTEAFF
size: .; length: 13; V: TRBV12-2; D: .; J: TRBJ1-1; DNA: TGTGCAAGTCTCTTAGGGCCGAACACTGAAGCTTTCTTT; CDR3: CASLLGPNTEAFF
size: .; length: 14; V: TRBV28; D: TRBD1; J: TRBJ1-2; DNA: TGTGCCAGCAGTTTACGCCCAGGGGGGTATGGCTACACCTTC; CDR3: CASSLRPGGYGYTF
size: .; length: 18; V: TRBV28; D: .; J: TRBJ1-1; DNA: TGTGCCAGCACCTTTCGGCTCGCCAAACAGGACAAGAACACTGAAGCTTTCTTT; CDR3: CASTFRLAKQDKNTEAFF
size: .; length: 14; V: TRBV15; D: .; J: TRBJ2-3; DNA: TGTGCCACCAGCAAACTCGGGAAAGCAGATACGCAGTATTTT; CDR3: CATSKLGKADTQYF
size: .; length: 13; V: TRBV6-1; D: .; J: TRBJ2-7; DNA: TGTGCCAGCAGTGAACCGGGGAGCTACGAGCAGTACTTC; CDR3: CASSEPGSYEQYF
size: .; length: 17; V: TRBV18; D: TRBD1; J: TRBJ2-7; DNA: TGTGCCAGCTCACCACACGTTTTCCCGGACAGGGCCCCCGAGCAGTACTTC; CDR3: CASSPHVFPDRAPEQYF
size: .; length: 14; V: TRBV2; D: TRBD1; J: TRBJ1-2; DNA: TGTGCCAGCAGCCGACAGGGGTGGGACTATGGCTACACCTTC; CDR3: CASSRQGWDYGYTF
size: .; length: 12; V: TRBV11-2; D: TRBD2; J: TRBJ2-7; DNA: TGTGCCAGCACTAGCGGTTCCTACGAGCAGTACTTC; CDR3: CASTSGSYEQYF
size: .; length: 13; V: TRBV9; D: .; J: TRBJ1-2; DNA: TGTGCCAGCAGCGTAGATGGGGTCTGGGGCTACACCTTC; CDR3: CASSVDGVWGYTF
size: few; length: 15; V: TRBV6-5; D: .; J: TRBJ2-7; DNA: TGTGCCAGCAGTTATTCCCTCCTGAAGGACCACGAGCAGTACTTC; CDR3: CASSYSLLKDHEQYF
size: .; length: 12; V: TRBV5-1; D: .; J: TRBJ2-1; DNA: TGCGCCAGCAGCAGCAGGGACAATGAGCAGTTCTTC; CDR3: CASSSRDNEQFF
size: .; length: 16; V: TRBV27; D: .; J: TRBJ1-6; DNA: TGTGCCAGCAGTTTATCTAGGGCCTACCTTAATTCACCCCTCCACTTT; CDR3: CASSLSRAYLNSPLHF
size: .; length: 14; V: TRBV5-5; D: .; J: TRBJ1-4; DNA: TGTGCCAGCGGAACACGGGGAAAGGATGAAAAACTGTTTTTT; CDR3: CASGTRGKDEKLFF
size: .; length: 13; V: TRBV11-3; D: .; J: TRBJ2-3; DNA: TGTGCCAGCAGCCCGCTTAGCACAGATACGCAGTATTTT; CDR3: CASSPLSTDTQYF
size: once; length: 14; V: TRBV11-2; D: TRBD2; J: TRBJ2-1; DNA: TGTGCCAGCAGCGTCGGGGGGGGAGCAAATGAGCAGTTCTTC; CDR3: CASSVGGGANEQFF
size: few; length: 14; V: TRBV7-2; D: .; J: TRBJ1-1; DNA: TGTGCCAGCAGCCCTAGAACAGGGAACACTGAAGCTTTCTTT; CDR3: CASSPRTGNTEAFF
size: .; length: 20; V: TRBV14; D: .; J: TRBJ2-7; DNA: TGTGCCAGCAGCCGTCGAGTTGGACAGAAGGGAGAGAGTAGGCTCAACGAGCAGTACTTC; CDR3: CASSRRVGQKGESRLNEQYF
size: .; length: 16; V: TRBV7-2; D: TRBD2; J: TRBJ2-1; DNA: TGTGCCAGCAGCCCCGGGGGGGCGGAAGCCTACAATGAGCAGTTCTTC; CDR3: CASSPGGAEAYNEQFF
size: once; length: 15; V: TRBV6-6; D: .; J: TRBJ2-5; DNA: TGTGCCAGCAGTTACGGAGGCAGGGAGGAAGAGACCCAGTACTTC; CDR3: CASSYGGREEETQYF
size: .; length: 14; V: TRBV5-1; D: .; J: TRBJ2-1; DNA: TGCGCCAGCAGCCAAATCTCCCGGGGGAATGAGCAGTTCTTC; CDR3: CASSQISRGNEQFF
size: .; length: 13; V: TRBV10-3; D: .; J: TRBJ2-7; DNA: TGTGCCATCAGTGGCGGCAGATCCTACGAGCAGTACTTC; CDR3: CAISGGRSYEQYF
size: .; length: 15; V: TRBV6-5; D: .; J: TRBJ2-2; DNA: TGTGCCAGCCATACAGCCGGACAGTACACCGGGGAGCTGTTTTTT; CDR3: CASHTAGQYTGELFF
size: .; length: 17; V: TRBV7-2; D: .; J: TRBJ2-6; DNA: TGTGCCAGCAGCTTAACTGGTTCGGTCTCTGGGGCCAACGTCCTGACTTTC; CDR3: CASSLTGSVSGANVLTF
size: few; length: 15; V: TRBV2; D: .; J: TRBJ1-1; DNA: TGTGCCAGCAGTGAAGTGGGGTTCGGTAACACTGAAGCTTTCTTT; CDR3: CASSEVGFGNTEAFF
size: .; length: 17; V: TRBV7-9; D: .; J: TRBJ1-5; DNA: TGTGCCAGCAGCTTAGGAAGCGGGGACCGAGGGAATCAGCCCCAGCATTTT; CDR3: CASSLGSGDRGNQPQHF
size: .; length: 15; V: TRBV28; D: .; J: TRBJ2-7; DNA: TGTGCCAGCAGTCCCCCGGGGGCGAGCTCCTACGAGCAGTACTTC; CDR3: CASSPPGASSYEQYF
size: once; length: 16; V: TRBV5-1; D: TRBD2; J: TRBJ2-7; DNA: TGCGCCAGCAGCTGGGGACTAGCGGGATCTGTCTACGAGCAGTACTTC; CDR3: CASSWGLAGSVYEQYF
size: .; length: 14; V: TRBV18; D: TRBD1; J: TRBJ2-7; DNA: TGTGCCACCTCATCAGGACAGGGAGCCTACGAGCAGTACTTC; CDR3: CATSSGQGAYEQYF